The T cell receptor beta chain described here comes from a study of T cells expressing NK-cell markers (dated by TCRdb to between 2020 and 2021). Background for the entire study: About 8 donors provided sorted CD3+CD56+NKG2C+, CD3+CD56+NKG2C- and CD3+CD56-NKG2C+ T-cell subsets, whose TCR beta-chain repertoires were profiled. Most of the eight sequenced donors were HCMV-seropositive and one was HCMV-seronegative. The eight sequenced donors were randomly selected healthy volunteers, three men and five women. The libraries were sequenced on Illumina HiSeq 2000/2500, MiSeq or NextSeq, producing 2 x 150 bp reads. Overall study outcomes, separate from this receptor: Those dominant clonotypes were again the most abundant among CD3+CD56-NKG2C+ cells in a few donors, at about 25-65%. In several donors, the dominant CD3+CD56+NKG2C+ clonotypes ranked among the top 10 CD8+ clonotypes, making up roughly 1.0-8% of CD8+ T cells. It remained unclear whether the expanded NKG2C-expressing T cell clones were specific for HCMV antigens.

The data were produced on an Illumina HiSeq 2000. The TCR beta cDNA libraries were made using 5'RACE template switching, a step that added both a universal primer site and unique molecular identifiers. cDNA synthesis was primed from the TCR beta constant segment, followed by two successive PCR amplification steps. In the original analysis: MIGEC handled demultiplexing of the reads and grouping by UMI, while MiTCR was used to assemble and quantify clonotypes. To exclude erroneous sequences, any TCR cDNA sequence not supported by at least two reads was discarded. The tcR package was used for downstream repertoire analysis, with clonotypes matched between fractions based on CDR3 nucleotide sequence plus V segment. VDJmatch was used to annotate antigen specificity against VDJdb, with one amino acid substitution allowed in CDR3. TCRdb reprocessed the reads, so every CDR3 protein sequence counts as one entry and DNA is not shown. TCRdb's processing, not the authors', yielded these V and J calls. The table for this sample shows some 440,000 distinct CDR3 sequences. The ten largest account for roughly 1.4% of the sample.

CDR1 and CDR2, per the germline V gene, are SGHRS and YFSETQ. The CDR3 has 15 amino acids, counting the end cysteine and phenylalanine. No DNA is given. Note on this clonotype: The target of this receptor is not known.

HCMV serostatus was determined by detecting HCMV-specific IgG in serum with a commercial ELISA kit. Ficoll density gradient centrifugation was used to isolate peripheral blood mononuclear cells from blood. This receptor was taken from a woman in her forties or fifties in good health. Donor details come from another sample of the same person, matched by shared clones. The specimen was blood T cells: a sorted CD56 or NKG2C T cell subset, CD4+ or CD8+ T cells, or bulk PBMC T cells (not recorded which). The sequence joins TRBV5-1 to TRBJ2-7; TCRdb picks TRBD1, but there is no DNA to check that call. For the CDR3, the sequence is CASSLAGQGTSEQYF.